The present TCR beta chain was sequenced within a study of T cell repertoires in breast cancer. In the study overall: Healthy donors' blood served as controls for breast cancer tumor, lymph node and blood samples.

Blocking oligonucleotides added to a second nested PCR suppressed unpaired genes. A single record per CDR3 protein comes from TCRdb applying MiXCR to the emulsion pairing reads. Here the sample spans about 40,000 distinct CDR3 sequences, 35% to 50% being singletons. V was shortened by 6 bases and J by 3 bases, with 15 bases between the two germline ends. Germline-derived CDR1 and CDR2 are SEHNR and FQNEAQ (reference sequence). This CDR3 contains 14 residues. Paired alpha-beta TCRs of CD8+ T cells were analyzed by expanded emulsion RT-PCR. The clonotype originates from a pool of human donors with breast cancer or a healthy control (not recorded which). The sequencing input was CD8+ T cells. V gene TRBV7-9 combines with J gene TRBJ2-7; TRBD2 is a possible D gene (5 bases). CDR3 bases: TGTGCCAGCAGACCATCCGGGGTATACTACGAGCAGTACTTC. Its protein product is CASRPSGVYYEQYF. Drawing the rest from reference TRBV7-9 and TRBJ2-7, the complete variable domain is DTGVSQNPRHKITKRGQNVTFRCDPISEHNRLYWYRQTLGQGPEFLTYFQNEAQLEKSRLLSDRFSAERPKGSFSTLEIQRTEQGDSAMYLCASRPSGVYYEQYFGPGTRLTVT.